Listed below are T cell receptor beta chains from one sample, sequenced in a study of T cells expressing NK-cell markers. TCRdb re-called the 5' RACE reads, yielding one record per CDR3 amino acid sequence without DNA. Its table lists about 380,000 distinct CDR3 sequences. Specimen: blood T cells: a sorted CD56 or NKG2C T cell subset, CD4+ or CD8+ T cells, or bulk PBMC T cells (not recorded which). The source is a man aged 18-75 years in good health. CDR3s include the opening cysteine and the closing phenylalanine or tryptophan.

v_call	j_call	cdr3_aa
TRBV12-3/TRBV12-4	TRBJ2-5	CASSYGPGQETQYF
TRBV5-5	TRBJ2-3	CASSTRDLLLHAQYF
TRBV7-9	TRBJ2-1	CASSLVSAGAFNEQFF
TRBV5-1	TRBJ2-1	CASSLGRLAGGPWEQFF
TRBV12-3/TRBV12-4	TRBJ2-3	CASSLPRTGGFGDTQYF
TRBV5-5	TRBJ2-4	CASSLFQGTDIQYF
TRBV18	TRBJ1-6	CASSPLPGQGAMDSPLHF
TRBV6-5	TRBJ2-3	CASSWRGGRDTQYF
TRBV19	TRBJ2-1	CASSNPSSYNEQFF
TRBV11-3	TRBJ2-5	CASSRRDTQETQYF
TRBV6-2/TRBV6-3	TRBJ2-1	CASSRLAGGLNEQFF
TRBV11-2	TRBJ2-1	CASSRTGTVQFF
TRBV11-2	TRBJ2-5	CASSRRGGREETQYF
TRBV6-1	TRBJ1-3	CASRDRESGNTIYF
TRBV5-4	TRBJ2-7	CASSPLTEPRHEQYF
TRBV9	TRBJ2-5	CASSVGLLRAGEETQYF
TRBV11-2	TRBJ2-5	CASSPHFSGDVVETQYF
TRBV2	TRBJ1-3	CASSGLLGGNTIYF
TRBV27	TRBJ1-6	CASSLFSPLHF
TRBV6-1	TRBJ2-6	CASILAQYSGANVLTF
TRBV6-6	TRBJ1-6	CASRENSPLHF
TRBV29-1	TRBJ1-1	CSVEDSGGKNTEAFF
TRBV5-1	TRBJ2-5	CASSLRLAGETQYF
TRBV12-3/TRBV12-4	TRBJ2-2	CASTFYTGELFF
TRBV2	TRBJ1-2	CASGGGPNYGYTF
TRBV29-1	TRBJ2-1	CSVTGAYNEQFF
TRBV29-1	TRBJ2-3	CSVDQDRLSGDTQYF
TRBV5-1	TRBJ2-3	CASSLAPADRTDTQYF
TRBV5-6	TRBJ1-1	CASSRGLGGVKNTEAFF
TRBV4-1	TRBJ2-7	CASGQEGASSYEQYF
TRBV6-1	TRBJ1-3	CASSPQSYRDGAVGAIYF
TRBV7-8	TRBJ2-7	CASSLTLGLAGRSSYEQYF
TRBV4-2	TRBJ1-2	CASRVTGNYGYTF
TRBV13	TRBJ2-3	CASSSPTPLAGGNSTDTQYF
TRBV5-1	TRBJ2-3	CASSSTGTGGALGTQYF
TRBV20-1	TRBJ1-5	CSAPTYGRGRQPQHF
TRBV12-3/TRBV12-4	TRBJ1-2	CASSSFGTHYTF
TRBV5-1	TRBJ2-1	CASFSGGSYNEQFF
TRBV12-3/TRBV12-4	TRBJ2-4	CASSLNFGGSKNIQYF
TRBV6-5	TRBJ1-2	CASSYSTGGSYGYTF
TRBV12-3/TRBV12-4	TRBJ2-3	CASSLVRGVTDTQYF
TRBV19	TRBJ1-4	CASASQGGFEEKLFF